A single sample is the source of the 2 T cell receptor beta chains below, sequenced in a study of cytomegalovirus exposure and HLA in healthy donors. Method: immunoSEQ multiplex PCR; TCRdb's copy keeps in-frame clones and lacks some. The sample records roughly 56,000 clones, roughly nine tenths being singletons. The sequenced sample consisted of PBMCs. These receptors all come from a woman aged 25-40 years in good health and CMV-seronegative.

The chain's CDR3 is CASSLGQLAQPQHF. The DNA of the CDR3 is TGTGCCAGCAGTCTTGGACAGCTTGCTCAGCCCCAGCATTTT. The rearrangement links TRBV28 to TRBJ1-5; TRBD1 might be the D (6 bases). The CDR3 contains 14 residues. The ends were cut back, 5 bases at V and 6 bases at J, with 14 bases in the middle. Germline CDR1 MDHEN, CDR2 SYDVKM.

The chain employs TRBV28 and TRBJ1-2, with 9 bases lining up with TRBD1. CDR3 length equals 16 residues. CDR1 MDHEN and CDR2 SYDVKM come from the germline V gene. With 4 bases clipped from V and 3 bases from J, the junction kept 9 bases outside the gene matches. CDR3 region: CASSSTPGQGDYGYTF. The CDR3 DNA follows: TGTGCCAGCAGTTCTACACCGGGACAGGGAGACTATGGCTACACCTTC.